The clone carrying this T cell receptor beta chain was detected a few times. Its antigen is unidentified. The trim removed 6 bases at V and 4 bases at J, leaving 4 bases unmatched. CDR3 length equals 14 residues. The record originates from a study of T cells after yellow fever vaccination. TCRdb re-derived calls from the 5' RACE reads in MiXCR, one entry per CDR3 protein. The sample holds hundreds of thousands of distinct CDR3 sequences; about 12% are singletons and the top ten take 15%. Study-level findings and limits: Abundant clonotypes from the bulk population could have been carried over as contaminants into FACS-sorted repertoires.

This TCR was recovered from a man aged 25 to 40 who received the YFV17D yellow fever vaccine. The genes are TRBV12-3 or TRBV12-4 and TRBJ2-7; TRBD2 agrees at 12 bases. Sequences were derived from PBMCs, sampled on the day of the yellow fever booster vaccination. The DNA of the CDR3 is TGTGCCAGCAGAGAGGGACTAGCGGGTTACGAGCAGTACTTC. Residues: CASREGLAGYEQYF.